Included here is one TCR beta chain sequence, with context. The data belong to a study of cytomegalovirus exposure and HLA in healthy donors. The primer mix had 60 Vbeta and 13 Jbeta primers. TCRdb's table, derived via immunoSEQ multiplex PCR, lists solely in-frame clones and lacks some. The data contain 150,000 to 200,000 clones, 84% of them seen just once; the ten biggest clones take up about 6%. The receptor was isolated from a man over 45 in good health and CMV-seropositive. The specimen sequenced was PBMCs.

The CDR3: CARSFRVINTGELFF. The CDR3 region has the DNA TGTGCCAGAAGCTTCCGGGTCATCAACACCGGGGAGCTGTTTTTT. The chain uses TRBV5-3 and TRBJ2-2; D is unresolved. TRBV5-3 counts as an open reading frame of uncertain function. V was trimmed by 2 bases and J by 2 bases, leaving 10 bases between them. The length of the CDR3 is 15 residues.